The entry below describes one T cell receptor (beta chain). The antigen is undetermined. The entry originates in a study of beta chain features in type 1 diabetes. Whole-study results and caveats: Moderate but significant shortening of TCRB CDR3s was recorded in all four CD4+ subsets from Type 1 diabetes patients. Researchers cautioned that cDNA sequencing could over-represent cells with high TCR expression. The study found that naive, central memory and Treg TCRB repertoires appeared more similar in patients than in healthy donors.

The CDR3 totals 15 residues. Germline CDR1 reads MNHEY; CDR2 reads SVGAGI. The J segment lost 7 bases and the V segment lost 7 bases, leaving 14 bases of the junction unmatched. Expressed TCRB transcripts were sequenced because the entire RNA isolate underwent reverse transcription. Using immunoSEQ multiplex PCR, the repertoire was profiled, and TCRdb retains in-frame clones only, with some absent. The data hold a few hundred thousand clones, with around 10% observed a single time. There was one heparinised blood draw per donor, averaging approximately 120 mL. The TCR comes from a man aged 25-40 years with type 1 diabetes. The sample taken for sequencing was central memory CD4+ T cells from blood. The V gene is TRBV6-5, the J gene TRBJ2-3; 7 bases fit TRBD1. CDR3 region: CASTNRDRSIHTQYF. The CDR3 nucleotides read TGTGCCAGCACAAACCGGGACAGATCCATTCATACGCAGTATTTT.